The source of this T cell receptor (beta chain) is a study of blood T cell repertoires in COVID-19. Across the study: The United States, Italy and Spain provided the acute and convalescent COVID-19 samples.

Profiling relied on immunoSEQ multiplex PCR, and the TCRdb table lists in-frame clones only, not all of them. The table lists 250,000 to 350,000 clones, roughly 87% of them singletons. Cohort allocation depended upon clinical history that participants reported. The germline V gene has CDR1 DFQATT and CDR2 SNEGSKA (reference sequence). This CDR3 region has 12 residues. With 3 bases removed from V and 6 bases from J, the gap between germline ends came to 11 bases. Sequenced: PBMCs or T cells enriched from blood (not recorded which). This chain uses TRBV20-1 with TRBJ1-2; D gene ambiguous. The TCR was taken from a woman aged 18-35 years who had recovered from COVID-19. CDR3 amino acids: CSASSAINGYTF. The CDR3 DNA reads TGCAGTGCTAGTAGCGCGATAAATGGCTACACCTTC.